The 31 T cell receptor beta chains in this list originate from one sample, sequenced in a study of CD8 T cells in Susac syndrome. After extraction with the RNeasy kit, about 0.5 to 1 ug of the RNA was reverse transcribed using random hexamers. TCRdb reanalysed the immunoSEQ multiplex PCR reads using MiXCR and keeps one entry per CDR3 protein. The data show about 22,000 distinct CDR3 sequences, with 93% seen just once and 0.25% to 0.3% held by the top ten. The sequencing sample was made of CD8+ T cells from PBMCs. These receptors originate from a human donor in good health.

The gene calls are TRBV9 and TRBJ1-4; D may be TRBD1 (5 bases). V was shortened by 2 bases and J by 3 bases, with 11 bases between the two germline ends. Germline V gene lookup returns CDR1 SGDLS and CDR2 YYNGEE. The CDR3 sequence is 15 residues long. Written as DNA, the CDR3 is TGTGCCAGCAGCGTGGGAGGGGTGTCTAATGAAAAACTGTTTTTT. Encoded protein: CASSVGGVSNEKLFF.

The chain joins TRBV5-5 to TRBJ2-1, with TRBD2 matching over 10 bases. Germline trimming cut 3 bases from V and 5 bases from J; bases unmatched to any gene: 5. In germline, CDR1 is SGHKS, CDR2 YYEKEE (reference sequence). The CDR3 has 15 amino acids. As DNA, the CDR3 is TGTGCCAGCAGCTCGATTCTAGCGGGGGACAATGAGCAGTTCTTC. This gives the protein CASSSILAGDNEQFF.

The rearrangement links TRBV5-6 to TRBJ2-3, with TRBD2 identical over 13 bases. CDR1 and CDR2 from the germline V gene are SGHDT and YYEEEE. V trimming: 2 bases; J trimming: 3 bases; junction bases outside the gene matches: 3. This CDR3 is built from 16 residues. CDR3 coding DNA: TGTGCCAGCAGCTTACTAGCGGGGGGGCGGACAGATACGCAGTATTTT. Protein product: CASSLLAGGRTDTQYF.

The genes are TRBV5-1 and TRBJ2-3; D is tentatively TRBD1 or TRBD2 (6 bases each). Between the trimmed V and J ends, which lost 0 bases and 2 bases, there was a span of 19 bases. Germline V gene lookup returns CDR1 SGHRS and CDR2 YFSETQ. CDR3 length equals 18 residues. In DNA form, the CDR3 reads TGCGCCAGCAGCTTGGTGTACCCTCAGGGGACTTTCACAGATACGCAGTATTTT. Translated, it gives CASSLVYPQGTFTDTQYF.

This clonotype was seen just once. The gene calls are TRBV6-4 and TRBJ2-3, with a possible D match to TRBD2 (5 bases). Per the germline V gene, CDR1 is MRHNA and CDR2 is SNTAGT. Trimming took off 0 bases at V and 1 base at J, with 5 bases between the two ends. The CDR3 has 14 amino acids. The CDR3 sequence is CASSDSAGTDTQYF. The CDR3 bases are TGTGCCAGCAGTGACTCAGCGGGCACAGATACGCAGTATTTT.

The chain links TRBV29-1 to TRBJ1-1; TRBD1 matches 9 bases. J gave up 1 base and V 6 bases, and 9 bases lay outside the gene matches. The CDR3 is 15 residues long. Per the germline V gene, CDR1 is SQVTM and CDR2 is ANQGSEA. CDR3 nucleotide sequence: TGCAGCGTAGGGACAGGGTCCGTGGGGAACACTGAAGCTTTCTTT. Protein: CSVGTGSVGNTEAFF.

The CDR3 sequence is CASSPRRTGSGSAYEQYF. In DNA, the CDR3 is TGTGCCAGCTCACCACGGAGGACAGGATCGGGTTCGGCGTACGAGCAGTACTTC. This chain uses TRBV18 with TRBJ2-7; 7 bases fit TRBD1. The CDR3 is 18 amino acids. Germline V gene lookup returns CDR1 KGHSH and CDR2 LQKENI. With 1 base clipped from V and 4 bases from J, the junction kept 16 bases outside the gene matches.

The J gene is TRBJ1-1, the V gene TRBV7-9; tentatively, D is TRBD1 (5 bases). The V end was cut by 2 bases, the J end by 7 bases, with 14 bases between. This CDR3 is 14 amino acids long. CDR1 SEHNR and CDR2 FQNEAQ come from the germline V gene (reference sequence). CDR3 coding DNA: TGTGCCAGCAGCTTACGGGCGGAAAGGGGTGAAGCTTTCTTT. Protein product: CASSLRAERGEAFF.

The chain joins TRBV27 to TRBJ1-1; D ambiguous. This CDR3 is built from 13 residues. The V end lost 6 bases, the J end lost 0 bases, and 8 bases lay between the germline ends. Looked up from germline, CDR1 is MNHEY and CDR2 is SMNVEV (reference sequence). The CDR3 loop is CASRPTLNTEAFF. In nucleotides, the CDR3 is TGTGCCAGCAGACCGACCTTGAACACTGAAGCTTTCTTT.

The V gene is TRBV4-1, the J gene TRBJ1-1; D is possibly TRBD1 (5 bases). V was shortened by 2 bases and J by 6 bases, with 10 bases between the two germline ends. CDR1 is MGHRA and CDR2 is YSYEKL in the germline V gene. The CDR3 totals 13 residues. The CDR3 nucleotides read TGCGCCAGCAGCCAATCGGGGGAGGCTGAAGCTTTCTTT. Protein: CASSQSGEAEAFF.

This rearrangement joins TRBV7-2 to TRBJ2-3, with no clear D. CDR1 is SGHTA, CDR2 FQGNSA, per germline. Trimming took off 2 bases at V and 1 base at J, with 7 bases between the two ends. The CDR3 covers 14 residues. CDR3 region: CASSLWSGTDTQYF. Here the CDR3 DNA reads TGTGCCAGCAGCTTATGGTCTGGCACAGATACGCAGTATTTT.

This clonotype was seen a single time. The chain uses TRBV19 and TRBJ1-2, with D possibly matching TRBD1 (5 bases). From germline, CDR1 is LNHDA and CDR2 SQIVND (reference sequence). CDR3 length: 15 residues. The germline V and J ends were trimmed by 6 bases and 1 base, with 15 bases remaining between them. The CDR3: CASSRDRENNYGYTF. For the CDR3, the DNA is TGTGCCAGTAGCCGGGACCGGGAGAATAACTATGGCTACACCTTC.

V and J are TRBV20-1 and TRBJ2-7; no clear D gene. Germline assignment: CDR1 DFQATT and CDR2 SNEGSKA (reference sequence). CDR3 length equals 11 residues. Trimming stripped 0 bases from V and 6 bases from J, with 6 bases between. CDR3 in amino acids: CSARDVFEQYF. CDR3 in DNA: TGCAGTGCTAGAGACGTCTTCGAGCAGTACTTC.

This clonotype has a single count. The chain has TRBV5-4 and TRBJ2-2, with D tentatively TRBD1 (5 bases). This CDR3 comprises 14 residues. The ends were cut back, 0 bases at V and 5 bases at J, with 8 bases in the middle. The germline V gene has CDR1 SGHNT and CDR2 YYREEE (reference sequence). The CDR3 DNA is TGTGCCAGCAGCTTGGCAGGGTGGACCGGGGAGCTGTTTTTT. Encoded protein: CASSLAGWTGELFF.

The chain links TRBV4-3 to TRBJ2-7, with 7 positions matching TRBD1. The CDR3 runs 13 residues. The V gene's germline CDR1 is LGHNA and CDR2 YSLEER. Trimming removed 3 bases from V and 3 bases from J; junction bases left unmatched: 2. Written as DNA, the CDR3 is TGCGCCAGCAGCCAGGGACAGAACTACGAGCAGTACTTC. Protein product: CASSQGQNYEQYF.

The chain combines TRBV9 with TRBJ1-2; the D is unclear. Trimming cost V 5 bases and J 4 bases, with 9 bases left between them. CDR3 length: 12 residues. In germline, CDR1 is SGDLS, CDR2 YYNGEE. The CDR3 DNA follows: TGTGCCAGCAGGTCCCAGGCCTATGGCTACACCTTC. Residues: CASRSQAYGYTF.

The chain recombines TRBV6-2 or TRBV6-3 with TRBJ1-5; 7 bases map to TRBD1. The CDR3 is 15 amino acids. Germline V lookup: CDR1 MNHEY, CDR2 SVGEGT. V was pared by 5 bases and J by 2 bases, with 6 bases of the junction left unmatched. The CDR3 loop is CASSTGVEGNQPQHF. The CDR3 DNA reads TGTGCCAGCAGTACAGGGGTAGAGGGCAATCAGCCCCAGCATTTT.

This sequence joins TRBV7-9 and TRBJ1-1; TRBD1 might be the D (6 bases). Germline V gene sequence: CDR1 SEHNR, CDR2 FQNEAQ (reference sequence). V lost 3 bases and J 7 bases, leaving 9 bases between the germline ends. This CDR3 has 12 amino acids. The chain's CDR3 is CASSFGQSEAFF. The CDR3 DNA is TGTGCCAGCAGCTTCGGACAGAGTGAAGCTTTCTTT.

The rearrangement uses TRBV6-2 or TRBV6-3 and TRBJ1-1; no definite D call. The CDR3 contains 15 residues. Germline CDR1 MNHEY, CDR2 SVGEGT. Trimming removed 0 bases from V and 1 base from J, with 9 bases in between. The CDR3 sequence: CASSYSQAKNTEAFF. The CDR3 DNA reads TGTGCCAGCAGTTACTCTCAGGCGAAGAACACTGAAGCTTTCTTT.

This rearrangement joins TRBV10-2 to TRBJ2-1; 14 bases map to TRBD2. There are 17 residues in the CDR3. The V and J ends lost 6 bases and 5 bases, in that order; junction bases with no gene match: 9. Germline assignment: CDR1 WSHSY and CDR2 SAAADI. CDR3 amino acids: CASRSTTSGGAHNEQFF. The CDR3 DNA reads as TGCGCCAGCAGGTCTACGACTAGCGGGGGGGCCCACAATGAGCAGTTCTTC.

The count of this clonotype is one. The chain combines TRBV7-2 with TRBJ2-7, with no clear D. Trimming pared 3 bases from V and 3 bases from J, leaving 12 bases between. The CDR3 sequence is 14 residues long. Germline-derived CDR1 and CDR2 are SGHTA and FQGNSA. The CDR3 reads CASSFSGFNYEQYF. CDR3 DNA: TGTGCCAGCAGCTTCTCCGGGTTTAACTACGAGCAGTACTTC.

The rearrangement links TRBV5-6 to TRBJ2-1; 14 nucleotides match TRBD2. The germline V gene has CDR1 SGHDT and CDR2 YYEEEE. There are 15 residues in the CDR3. With V trimmed by 0 bases and J by 9 bases, 2 bases remained unmatched. CDR3 nucleotide sequence: TGTGCCAGCAGCTTGGCGGGACTAGCGGGGGTTGAGCAGTTCTTC. Amino acids: CASSLAGLAGVEQFF.

In regard to this clonotype: The junction departs from germline at one end; a sequencing error may be responsible. V usage is TRBV7-7 and J usage is TRBJ2-3, with 9 bases fitting TRBD2. Germline V gives CDR1 SSHAT, CDR2 FNYEAQ (reference sequence). The CDR3 has 15 amino acids. CDR3 protein: CASSFGLAHTDTQYF. CDR3 coding DNA: TGTGCTAGCAGCTTCGGACTAGCGCACACAGATACGCAGTATTTT.

The CDR3: CASRRGGSSSGNTIYF. DNA for the CDR3: TGTGCCAGCAGGAGGGGGGGCTCAAGCTCTGGAAACACCATATATTTT. V gene TRBV7-9 combines with J gene TRBJ1-3, with a possible D match to TRBD1 (6 bases). CDR1 is SEHNR and CDR2 is FQNEAQ in the germline V gene (reference sequence). V gave up 6 bases and J gave up 0 bases, with 15 bases separating them. The CDR3 is 16 amino acids.

The rearrangement links TRBV7-9 to TRBJ1-1, with 10 bases fitting TRBD1. CDR1 is SEHNR, CDR2 FQNEAQ, per germline (reference sequence). The CDR3 sequence is 16 residues long. V trimming: 5 bases; J trimming: 0 bases; junction bases outside the gene matches: 6. CDR3 in DNA: TGTGCCAGCAGCCCCCGGGACAGGGGAATGAACACTGAAGCTTTCTTT. Protein sequence: CASSPRDRGMNTEAFF.

The chain links TRBV5-1 to TRBJ1-2, with no clear D. The CDR3 consists of 14 residues. V was pared by 1 base and J by 4 bases, with 11 bases between. Germline V lookup: CDR1 SGHRS, CDR2 YFSETQ. CDR3 protein: CASSLSDGLYGYTF. The CDR3 DNA follows: TGCGCCAGCAGCTTGTCGGACGGCCTCTATGGCTACACCTTC.

The CDR3 reads CASSGRQGRYEQYF. In DNA, the CDR3 is TGTGCCAGCAGTGGAAGGCAGGGGCGCTACGAGCAGTACTTC. V is TRBV25-1 and J is TRBJ2-7, with D perhaps TRBD1 (6 bases). CDR1 is MGHDK and CDR2 is SYGVNS in the germline V gene. V was pared by 4 bases and J by 3 bases, with 13 bases between. The CDR3 is made up of 14 amino acids.

The J gene is TRBJ1-6, the V gene TRBV7-9; the match to TRBD1 covers 9 bases. The germline V gene encodes CDR1 SEHNR and CDR2 FQNEAQ (reference sequence). The J segment lost 6 bases and the V segment lost 6 bases, leaving 12 bases of the junction unmatched. The CDR3 length is 17 residues. This CDR3 is CASSPAGWDRANSPLHF. The DNA of the CDR3 is TGTGCCAGCAGTCCTGCTGGGTGGGACAGGGCTAATTCACCCCTCCACTTT.

J is TRBJ1-3 and V is TRBV20-1; 9 bases align to TRBD1. J was trimmed by 4 bases and V by 3 bases; bases with no gene match: 10. CDR3 length equals 16 residues. CDR1 is DFQATT and CDR2 is SNEGSKA in the germline V gene (reference sequence). The CDR3: CSARALGTGQGNTIYF. CDR3 coding DNA: TGCAGTGCTAGGGCCCTCGGGACAGGGCAAGGAAACACCATATATTTT.

The V call is TRBV6-5, the J call TRBJ1-1, with D perhaps matching TRBD1 (5 bases). Germline V lookup: CDR1 MNHEY, CDR2 SVGAGI. The CDR3 contains 13 residues. Trimming left V 6 bases short and J 5 bases short, with 13 bases between. The CDR3 coding sequence is TGTGCCAGCAGACCCCGGGGGGGGACTGAAGCTTTCTTT. It codes for CASRPRGGTEAFF.

This chain uses TRBV7-9 with TRBJ2-1; TRBD1 is a possible D gene (6 bases). With 5 bases removed from V and 3 bases from J, the gap between germline ends came to 14 bases. The CDR3 is 15 amino acids. CDR1 is SEHNR, CDR2 FQNEAQ, per germline (reference sequence). CDR3 region: CASSPSPGVYNEQFF. DNA of the CDR3: TGTGCCAGCAGCCCCTCCCCAGGGGTCTACAATGAGCAGTTCTTC.